These T cell receptor beta chains were read from a single sample in a study of CD8 T cells in ankylosing spondylitis. Using its own MiXCR run on the 5' RACE reads, TCRdb lists one record per CDR3 protein. Of 220,000 or so distinct CDR3 sequences listed, approximately 20% are singletons. Sequenced input: blood, either unsorted or a sorted T cell fraction (not recorded which). The receptors stem from a male donor with ankylosing spondylitis. Each CDR3 is given with its conserved first and last residue. The D gene is left open where the match is weak. Some rows have no size entry. The others give once, few or many, or a class for an expanded clone.

j_call d_call v_call clone_size cdr3_length cdr3_nt cdr3_aa
TRBJ1-5 TRBD1 TRBV4-1 few 16 TGCGCCAGCAGCCAAGAAGGGACAGGGGCTAATCAGCCCCAGCATTTT CASSQEGTGANQPQHF
TRBJ2-3 . TRBV7-9 . 16 TGTGCCAGCAGCTCGTTAGAAACAACTAGCACAGATACGCAGTATTTT CASSSLETTSTDTQYF
TRBJ2-5 TRBD2 TRBV12-3/TRBV12-4 . 18 TGTGCCAGCAGTCCGGGACTAGCGGGGGGGTCATTTCAAGAGACCCAGTACTTC CASSPGLAGGSFQETQYF
TRBJ2-2 TRBD1 TRBV6-1 . 15 TGTGCCAGCAGTCCACAGGGGGTCGCAGTCGGGGAGCTGTTTTTT CASSPQGVAVGELFF
TRBJ1-1 . TRBV4-1 medium-sized 16 TGCGCCAGCAGCCAAGCGTGGGGGGAAACGAACACTGAAGCTTTCTTT CASSQAWGETNTEAFF
TRBJ2-3 TRBD2 TRBV7-9 . 14 TGTGCCAGCAGCTACTGGGACTACACAGATACGCAGTATTTT CASSYWDYTDTQYF
TRBJ2-1 . TRBV30 . 11 TGTGCCTGGGACTCCTACAATGAGCAGTTCTTC CAWDSYNEQFF
TRBJ1-5 TRBD1 TRBV27 . 14 TGTGCCAGCAGTCCACAGGGGTGGGATCAGCCCCAGCATTTT CASSPQGWDQPQHF
TRBJ2-3 . TRBV29-1 many 14 TGCAGCGTTCTTTTCGCCTTGATCACAGATACGCAGTATTTT CSVLFALITDTQYF
TRBJ2-6 . TRBV9 . 17 TGTGCCAGCAGCGGATGGGGTATTTCATCTGGGGCCAACGTCCTGACTTTC CASSGWGISSGANVLTF
TRBJ2-2 TRBD2 TRBV28 few 14 TGTGCCAGCAGTATACCTAGCGGCACCGGGGAGCTGTTTTTT CASSIPSGTGELFF
TRBJ1-4 . TRBV6-5 . 15 TGTGCCAGCAGTTACTATCGGGGGGCTGATGAAAAACTGTTTTTT CASSYYRGADEKLFF
TRBJ2-3 . TRBV10-1 . 16 TGCGCCAGCAGTGAGTATAGTGGGGGCCTCACAGATACGCAGTATTTT CASSEYSGGLTDTQYF
TRBJ2-3 . TRBV7-9 few 16 TGTGCCAGCAGCCCAATACAGGGCTTCAGCACAGATACGCAGTATTTT CASSPIQGFSTDTQYF
TRBJ2-5 TRBD2 TRBV7-9 few 15 TGTGCCAGCAGCCCCCGGGAGGAATGGGAAGAGACCCAGTACTTC CASSPREEWEETQYF
TRBJ2-5 . TRBV4-3 . 15 TGCGCCAGCAGCCAAGTGTTGGACAGAGGGGAGACCCAGTACTTC CASSQVLDRGETQYF
TRBJ2-7 . TRBV4-1 . 14 TGCGCCAGCAGCCAACAAGGTCAGGGGTACGAGCAGTACTTC CASSQQGQGYEQYF
TRBJ2-5 . TRBV29-1 few 14 TGCAGCGTTGAACGTCCCGGCGAGGGAGAGACCCAGTACTTC CSVERPGEGETQYF
TRBJ1-2 . TRBV10-3 few 12 TGTGCCACCCAATCCGAGTCCTATGGCTACACCTTC CATQSESYGYTF
TRBJ2-6 TRBD1 TRBV28 . 18 TGTGCCAGCAGTCCGGCAGGACAGGGGCAGGGAGGGGCCAACGTCCTGACTTTC CASSPAGQGQGGANVLTF
TRBJ1-5 TRBD1 TRBV19 few 13 TGTGCCAGTAGTCGGGACAGCTATCAGCCCCAGCATTTT CASSRDSYQPQHF
TRBJ2-3 TRBD2 TRBV9 few 15 TGTGCCAGCAGCCCCCTTCCACGGGAGGCAGATACGCAGTATTTT CASSPLPREADTQYF
TRBJ1-6 . TRBV5-1 few 13 TGCGCCAGCAGCTTAATGGGAAATTCACCCCTCCACTTT CASSLMGNSPLHF
TRBJ2-4 . TRBV27 . 16 TGTGCCAGCAGTTTATCTACCCGGGGAGCCAAAAACATTCAGTACTTC CASSLSTRGAKNIQYF
TRBJ2-3 TRBD1 TRBV5-1 few 16 TGCGCCAGCAGCTTCCTCCCGGGACAGAACACAGATACGCAGTATTTT CASSFLPGQNTDTQYF